A selection of T cell receptor beta chains follows, all from one sample in a study of stem cell transplantation in POMP-related autoinflammatory disease. Profiling relied on immunoSEQ multiplex PCR, and the TCRdb table lists in-frame clones only, not all of them. The sample records tens of thousands of clones, just over 90% being singletons. This material consisted of CD4+ T cells from PBMCs, taken after stem cell transplantation. These receptors all stem from a human patient with POMP-related autoinflammation and immune dysregulation (PRAID). Some T cells may be graft donor cells. CDR3s include the opening cysteine and the closing phenylalanine or tryptophan. A D gene is named only where the DNA matches it firmly. Size is stated for part of the rows, as once, few or many counts, or as a class when the clone is expanded.

NA | TRBJ2-1 | TRBV4-2 | TRBD2 | 17 | CASSHDGGGASYNEQFF | TGTGCCAGCAGCCACGACGGCGGGGGGGCCTCCTACAATGAGCAGTTCTTC
NA | TRBJ1-1 | TRBV6-2/TRBV6-3 | NA | 16 | CASSYSWGGMNTEAFF | TGTGCCAGCAGTTACTCATGGGGCGGAATGAACACTGAAGCTTTCTTT
NA | TRBJ1-5 | TRBV18 | NA | 15 | CASSPMAGYNQPQHF | TGTGCCAGCTCACCAATGGCAGGATACAATCAGCCCCAGCATTTT
NA | TRBJ2-3 | TRBV4-2 | NA | 14 | CASSQEGLGDTQYF | TGTGCCAGCAGCCAAGAAGGTTTGGGAGATACGCAGTATTTT
NA | TRBJ1-1 | TRBV28 | NA | 13 | CASSPPPGSEAFF | TGTGCCAGCAGTCCTCCTCCAGGGAGTGAAGCTTTCTTT
NA | TRBJ1-1 | TRBV15 | NA | 14 | CATSSPRGHLEAFF | TGTGCCACCAGCAGCCCCCGGGGACATCTTGAAGCTTTCTTT
once | TRBJ1-5 | TRBV24-1 | TRBD1 | 15 | CATASGQGFNQPQHF | TGTGCCACCGCCTCGGGACAGGGCTTTAATCAGCCCCAGCATTTT
NA | TRBJ1-4 | TRBV25-1 | NA | 14 | CASSDTRGDEKLFF | TGTGCCAGCAGTGACACGCGGGGGGATGAAAAACTGTTTTTT
NA | TRBJ2-5 | TRBV7-9 | TRBD2 | 16 | CASSPGTSGGAETQYF | TGTGCCAGCAGTCCCGGGACTAGCGGGGGAGCGGAGACCCAGTACTTC
NA | TRBJ2-5 | TRBV9 | NA | 14 | CASSGVGTKETQYF | TGTGCCAGCAGCGGGGTTGGGACGAAAGAGACCCAGTACTTC
once | TRBJ2-3 | TRBV2 | NA | 14 | CASSDRTDTDTQYF | TGTGCCAGCAGTGACAGAACAGACACAGATACGCAGTATTTT
NA | TRBJ1-2 | TRBV5-1 | NA | 14 | CASSLGDINYGYTF | TGCGCCAGCAGCTTGGGGGACATCAACTATGGCTACACCTTC
NA | TRBJ1-2 | TRBV6-5 | TRBD1 | 14 | CASSYSRTGEGYTF | TGTGCCAGCAGTTACTCCCGGACAGGAGAAGGCTACACCTTC
NA | TRBJ1-1 | TRBV27 | NA | 14 | CASSLSIGNSEAFF | TGTGCCAGCAGTTTATCCATAGGGAATTCTGAAGCTTTCTTT
NA | TRBJ1-5 | TRBV5-8 | TRBD1 | 14 | CASSFGGQYQPQHF | TGTGCCAGCAGCTTCGGGGGACAGTATCAGCCCCAGCATTTT
once | TRBJ1-1 | TRBV7-8 | TRBD1 | 17 | CASSSQLPGTGITEAFF | TGTGCCAGCAGCTCCCAGCTCCCCGGGACAGGGATCACTGAAGCTTTCTTT
NA | TRBJ2-7 | TRBV27 | NA | 11 | CASSLGYEQYF | TGTGCCAGCAGTTTAGGCTACGAGCAGTACTTC
NA | TRBJ2-1 | TRBV7-6 | NA | 15 | CASSLVPSPDNEQFF | TGTGCCAGCAGCTTAGTGCCTAGCCCAGACAATGAGCAGTTCTTC
NA | TRBJ1-1 | TRBV10-3 | TRBD1 | 16 | CAIRPREGQANTEAFF | TGTGCCATCAGGCCTCGGGAGGGACAGGCAAACACTGAAGCTTTCTTT
NA | TRBJ2-1 | TRBV27 | TRBD2 | 14 | CASSRAGARNEQFF | TGTGCCAGCAGCCGAGCGGGGGCCCGAAATGAGCAGTTCTTC
NA | TRBJ2-3 | TRBV6-5 | NA | 12 | CASQLFTDTQYF | TGTGCCAGCCAACTTTTCACAGATACGCAGTATTTT
NA | TRBJ1-5 | TRBV2 | NA | 13 | CASSVRANQPQHF | TGTGCCAGCAGTGTTAGGGCCAATCAGCCCCAGCATTTT
NA | TRBJ2-2 | TRBV28 | NA | 12 | CATWTVYGELFF | TGTGCCACCTGGACCGTGTACGGGGAGCTGTTTTTT
NA | TRBJ2-1 | TRBV7-9 | TRBD2 | 17 | CASPPPEAGVLYNEQFF | TGTGCCAGCCCCCCCCCTGAAGCGGGGGTTTTATACAATGAGCAGTTCTTC
NA | TRBJ2-7 | TRBV27 | TRBD1 | 14 | CASARDRGIDEQYF | TGTGCCAGCGCCCGGGACAGGGGTATCGACGAGCAGTACTTC
few | TRBJ1-4 | TRBV7-3 | NA | 15 | CASSLLGGPNEKLFF | TGTGCCAGCAGCTTATTGGGTGGCCCCAATGAAAAACTGTTTTTT
NA | TRBJ2-1 | TRBV15 | NA | 13 | CATSSSAYNEQFF | TGTGCCACCAGCAGTTCAGCCTACAATGAGCAGTTCTTC
NA | TRBJ2-3 | TRBV16 | NA | 20 | CASSQSGLFRKGSDTDTQYF | TGTGCCAGCAGCCAATCTGGGTTGTTTCGCAAGGGTAGCGACACAGATACGCAGTATTTT
once | TRBJ2-1 | TRBV11-3 | NA | 13 | CASSMDLNNEQFF | TGTGCCAGCAGCATGGACCTAAACAATGAGCAGTTCTTC
NA | TRBJ1-1 | TRBV2 | TRBD1 | 13 | CASSNRGDTEAFF | TGTGCCAGCAGTAACAGGGGGGACACTGAAGCTTTCTTT
NA | TRBJ1-2 | TRBV5-1 | NA | 15 | CASSLEAGGRGGYTF | TGCGCCAGCAGCTTGGAGGCTGGGGGACGGGGTGGCTACACCTTC
NA | TRBJ2-1 | TRBV5-1 | TRBD1 | 15 | CASSEQGSSYNEQFF | TGCGCCAGCAGCGAACAGGGGAGCTCCTACAATGAGCAGTTCTTC
NA | TRBJ1-5 | TRBV28 | NA | 13 | CASHRTTDQPQHF | TGTGCCAGCCACAGGACTACCGATCAGCCCCAGCATTTT
NA | TRBJ1-4 | TRBV28 | NA | 14 | CASSPLWGNEKLFF | TGTGCCAGCAGTCCCCTCTGGGGTAATGAAAAACTGTTTTTT
NA | TRBJ1-2 | TRBV6-5 | NA | 13 | CARSRQAHYGYTF | TGTGCCCGGAGTAGACAGGCGCACTATGGCTACACCTTC
NA | TRBJ2-7 | TRBV28 | NA | 15 | CASSLPSDLSYEQYF | TGTGCCAGCAGTTTACCTAGCGACCTATCCTACGAGCAGTACTTC
NA | TRBJ1-4 | TRBV7-9 | TRBD1 | 15 | CASSLDGTGTEKLFF | TGTGCCAGCAGCTTAGACGGGACAGGAACTGAAAAACTGTTTTTT
NA | TRBJ1-1 | TRBV5-1 | NA | 13 | CASSRAVHTEAFF | TGCGCCAGCAGCCGAGCGGTCCACACTGAAGCTTTCTTT
NA | TRBJ2-7 | TRBV28 | TRBD1 | 13 | CASSRGRSYEQYF | TGTGCCAGCAGCAGGGGGCGTTCCTACGAGCAGTACTTC
NA | TRBJ2-7 | TRBV6-5 | NA | 11 | CASKLGYEQYF | TGTGCCAGCAAGCTGGGTTACGAGCAGTACTTC
NA | TRBJ2-1 | TRBV18 | TRBD2 | 20 | CASSPPGQGFLAGGRHEQFF | TGTGCCAGCTCACCACCGGGACAGGGGTTTCTAGCGGGAGGGCGCCATGAGCAGTTCTTC
few | TRBJ1-4 | TRBV5-1 | NA | 13 | CASSLEVTEKLFF | TGCGCCAGCAGCTTGGAGGTTACCGAAAAACTGTTTTTT
NA | TRBJ1-5 | TRBV6-5 | NA | 13 | CASRGHSNQPQHF | TGTGCCAGCAGGGGACATTCCAATCAGCCCCAGCATTTT
NA | TRBJ1-6 | TRBV5-6 | NA | 14 | CASSVDRAHSPLHF | TGTGCCAGCAGCGTGGACCGGGCCCATTCACCCCTCCACTTT
NA | TRBJ2-5 | TRBV7-9 | TRBD2 | 14 | CASSTGLVQETQYF | TGTGCCAGCAGCACCGGACTAGTCCAAGAGACCCAGTACTTC
once | TRBJ1-2 | TRBV7-9 | NA | 13 | CASSLSGSTGYTF | TGTGCCAGCAGCTTATCAGGGTCCACCGGCTACACCTTC
few | TRBJ1-2 | TRBV7-9 | NA | 14 | CASSLGWGSYGYTF | TGTGCCAGCAGCTTAGGGTGGGGCAGCTATGGCTACACCTTC
NA | TRBJ2-2 | TRBV7-9 | NA | 15 | CASSQERVGTGELFF | TGTGCCAGCAGCCAAGAAAGGGTTGGCACCGGGGAGCTGTTTTTT
NA | TRBJ1-4 | TRBV7-2 | TRBD1 | 15 | CASSKQGLANEKLFF | TGTGCCAGCAGCAAACAGGGGTTGGCTAATGAAAAACTGTTTTTT
NA | TRBJ1-3 | TRBV18 | NA | 15 | CASSPPSDSGNTIYF | TGTGCCAGCTCACCACCGTCAGACTCTGGAAACACCATATATTTT
once | TRBJ2-2 | TRBV28 | NA | 17 | CASSEPSLRGLTGELFF | TGTGCCAGCAGTGAACCATCTTTGAGGGGATTGACCGGGGAGCTGTTTTTT
NA | TRBJ2-7 | TRBV11-2 | TRBD1 | 15 | CASRPPGTGYYEQYF | TGTGCCAGCAGACCGCCCGGGACAGGGTACTACGAGCAGTACTTC
once | TRBJ1-1 | TRBV2 | NA | 12 | CASGRGPTEAFF | TGTGCCAGTGGAAGAGGACCCACTGAAGCTTTCTTT
once | TRBJ1-1 | TRBV4-1 | NA | 16 | CASSLRDQVRNTEAFF | TGCGCCAGCAGCCTCCGGGACCAGGTCAGGAACACTGAAGCTTTCTTT
NA | TRBJ2-7 | TRBV6-1 | TRBD1 | 15 | CASSEKDRLSYEQYF | TGTGCCAGCAGTGAAAAGGACAGGCTCTCCTACGAGCAGTACTTC
NA | TRBJ1-6 | TRBV18 | NA | 14 | CASSPGSHNSPLHF | TGTGCCAGCTCACCAGGCAGCCATAATTCACCCCTCCACTTT
few | TRBJ1-1 | TRBV14 | NA | 15 | CASSRNMAMGTEAFF | TGTGCCAGCAGCCGAAACATGGCCATGGGTACTGAAGCTTTCTTT